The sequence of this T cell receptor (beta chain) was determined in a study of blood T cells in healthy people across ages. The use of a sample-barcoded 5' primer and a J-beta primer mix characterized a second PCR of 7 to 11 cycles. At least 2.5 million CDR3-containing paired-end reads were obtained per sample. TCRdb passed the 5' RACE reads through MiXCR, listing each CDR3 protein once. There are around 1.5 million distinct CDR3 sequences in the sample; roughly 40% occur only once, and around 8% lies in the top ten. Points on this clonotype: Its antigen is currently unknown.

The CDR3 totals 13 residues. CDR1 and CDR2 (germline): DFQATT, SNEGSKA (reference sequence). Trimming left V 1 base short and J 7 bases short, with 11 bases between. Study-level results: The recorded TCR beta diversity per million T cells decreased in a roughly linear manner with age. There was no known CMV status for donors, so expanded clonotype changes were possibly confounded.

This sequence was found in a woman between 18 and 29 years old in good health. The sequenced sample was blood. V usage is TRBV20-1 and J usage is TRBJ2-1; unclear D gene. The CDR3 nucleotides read TGCAGTGCTAGAGTTAAGTGGAATAATGAGCAGTTCTTC. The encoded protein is CSARVKWNNEQFF.